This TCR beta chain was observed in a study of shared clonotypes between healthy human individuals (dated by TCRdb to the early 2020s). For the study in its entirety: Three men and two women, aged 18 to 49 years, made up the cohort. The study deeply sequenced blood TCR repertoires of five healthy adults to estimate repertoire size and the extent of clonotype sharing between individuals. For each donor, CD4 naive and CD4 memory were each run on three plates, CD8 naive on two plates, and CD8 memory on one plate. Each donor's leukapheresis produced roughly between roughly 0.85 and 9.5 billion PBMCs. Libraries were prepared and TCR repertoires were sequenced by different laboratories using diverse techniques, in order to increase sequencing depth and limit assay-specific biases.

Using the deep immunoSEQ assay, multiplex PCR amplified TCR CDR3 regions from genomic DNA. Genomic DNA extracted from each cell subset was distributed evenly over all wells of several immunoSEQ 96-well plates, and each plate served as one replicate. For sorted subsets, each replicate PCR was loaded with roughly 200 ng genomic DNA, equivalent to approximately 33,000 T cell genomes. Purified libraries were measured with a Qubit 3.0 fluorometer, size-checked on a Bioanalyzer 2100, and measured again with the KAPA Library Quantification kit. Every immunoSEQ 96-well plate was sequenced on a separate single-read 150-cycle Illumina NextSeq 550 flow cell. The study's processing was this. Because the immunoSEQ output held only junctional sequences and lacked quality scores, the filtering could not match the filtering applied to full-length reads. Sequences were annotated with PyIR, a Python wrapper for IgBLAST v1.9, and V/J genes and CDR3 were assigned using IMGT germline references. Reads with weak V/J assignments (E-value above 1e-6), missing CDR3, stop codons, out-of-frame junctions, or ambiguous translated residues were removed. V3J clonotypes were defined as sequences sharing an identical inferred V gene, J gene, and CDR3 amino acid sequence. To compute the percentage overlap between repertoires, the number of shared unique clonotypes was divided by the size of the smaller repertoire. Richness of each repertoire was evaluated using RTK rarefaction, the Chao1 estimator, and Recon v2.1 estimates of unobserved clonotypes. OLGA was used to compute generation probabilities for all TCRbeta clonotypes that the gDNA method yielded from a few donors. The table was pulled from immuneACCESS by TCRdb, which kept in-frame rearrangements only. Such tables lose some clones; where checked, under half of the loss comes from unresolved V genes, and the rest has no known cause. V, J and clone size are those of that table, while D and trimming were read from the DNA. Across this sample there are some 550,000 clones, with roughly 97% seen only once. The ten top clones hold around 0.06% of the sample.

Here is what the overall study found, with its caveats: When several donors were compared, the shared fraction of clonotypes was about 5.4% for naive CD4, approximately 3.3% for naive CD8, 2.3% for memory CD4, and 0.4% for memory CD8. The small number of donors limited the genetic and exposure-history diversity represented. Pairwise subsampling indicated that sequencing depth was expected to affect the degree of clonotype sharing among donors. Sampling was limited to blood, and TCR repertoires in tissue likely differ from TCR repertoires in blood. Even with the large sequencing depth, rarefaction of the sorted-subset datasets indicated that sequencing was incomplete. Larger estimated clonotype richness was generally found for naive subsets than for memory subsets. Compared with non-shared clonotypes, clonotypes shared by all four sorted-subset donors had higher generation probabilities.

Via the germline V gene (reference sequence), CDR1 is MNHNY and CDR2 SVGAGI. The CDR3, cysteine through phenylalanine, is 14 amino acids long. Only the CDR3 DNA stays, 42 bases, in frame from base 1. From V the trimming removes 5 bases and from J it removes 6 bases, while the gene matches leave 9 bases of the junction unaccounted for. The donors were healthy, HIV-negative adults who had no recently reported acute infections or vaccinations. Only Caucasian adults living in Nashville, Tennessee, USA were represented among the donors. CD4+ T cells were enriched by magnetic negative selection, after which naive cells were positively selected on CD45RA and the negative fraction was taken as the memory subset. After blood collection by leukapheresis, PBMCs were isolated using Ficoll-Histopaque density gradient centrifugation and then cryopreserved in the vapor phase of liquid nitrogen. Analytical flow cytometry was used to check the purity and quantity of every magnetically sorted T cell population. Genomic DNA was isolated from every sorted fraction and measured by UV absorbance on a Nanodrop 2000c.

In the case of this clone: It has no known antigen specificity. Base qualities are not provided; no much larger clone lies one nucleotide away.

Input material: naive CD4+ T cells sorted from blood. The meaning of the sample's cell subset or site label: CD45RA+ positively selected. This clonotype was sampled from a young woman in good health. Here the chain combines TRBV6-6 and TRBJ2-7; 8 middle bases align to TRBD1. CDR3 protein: CASSTETGAIEQYF. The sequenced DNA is TGTGCCAGCAGTACTGAGACAGGGGCTATCGAGCAGTACTTC.